The rows below give T cell receptor beta chains drawn from one sample of a study of early T cells in non-severe SARS-CoV-2 infection. One entry per CDR3 protein, called by TCRdb with MiXCR from the 5' RACE reads. Altogether more than 85,000 distinct CDR3 sequences are present, about an eighth being singletons, with the ten largest covering 6% to 7%. The sequenced sample consisted of whole blood. The receptors were sampled from an adult who was a healthcare worker with PCR-confirmed SARS-CoV-2 infection or an uninfected control (not recorded which). Both conserved end residues are trimmed from each CDR3. Expanded clones get a size class; other rows say once, few or many, or leave the size out.

>-|TRBV11-2
ASRQGGGYEQY
>many|TRBV7-2
ASSSRASEKLF
>-|TRBV28
ASSTGVPETQY
>-|TRBV20-1
SAPNGDTQY
>-|TRBV20-1
SALQGSGANVLT
>-|TRBV10-1
ASSEREGRNEQF
>-|TRBV19
ASSPELAQYNEQF
>few|TRBV29-1
SVEGQEDEQF
>-|TRBV5-4
ASSPGGGTTGELF
>few|TRBV27
ASSLSFPTGELF
>many|TRBV20-1
SGLVVYEQY
>few|TRBV24-1
ATSRRGAGNQPQH
>many|TRBV6-2/TRBV6-3
ASKFPGSGANVLT
>many|TRBV7-9
ASSLLAGEQF
>few|TRBV27
ASSFPPPSGAPCEDIQY
>few|TRBV9
ASSVETGGRDEQY
>-|TRBV9
ASSPNLGGTETQY
>many|TRBV11-2
ASSLAVPDTQY
>-|TRBV7-7
ASSPGQGAVGEQF
>-|TRBV29-1
SVLGVNQETQY
>many|TRBV6-5
ASGIEGRLADYNEQF
>-|TRBV5-1
ASSQEGYGTDTQY
>few|TRBV19
ASSSQGPSSPLH
>few|TRBV15
ATSRVKNNLGNTIY
>-|TRBV29-1
SVRDRVYEQY
>many|TRBV12-3/TRBV12-4
ASRDSSYNEQF
>-|TRBV28
ASSSSGRVTEAF
>-|TRBV2
ASNHGSGTSTAIQY
>-|TRBV7-2
ASSFLAGAGEQY
>few|TRBV4-1
ASSQDPGRDTPQH
>-|TRBV4-3
ASSTSGNEQF
>few|TRBV15
ATSRSHSTSGNYNEQF
>many|TRBV25-1
ASSELGTVNYGYT
>many|TRBV11-2
ASSLLLGASGSYEQY
>few|TRBV5-6
ASSPGGGYNEQF
>-|TRBV29-1
SATGETQY
>many|TRBV18
ASSPRLASGGQETQY
>few|TRBV7-2
ASSLRFTTQY
>-|TRBV6-5
ASSYSLDRPGREQF
>-|TRBV9
ASSVNPKGGGVHNTEAF
>few|TRBV20-1
SVSSGRDHNEQF
>many|TRBV20-1
SASGSSYEQY
>few|TRBV27
ASNAGGIAF
>few|TRBV4-1
ASSQSSGTYGYT
>many|TRBV19
ARMPSGEKGRETQY
>-|TRBV2
ASSEAGDRNNSPLH
>-|TRBV20-1
SARKRERANEQF
>-|TRBV4-1
ASSQYSGGELF
>many|TRBV6-2/TRBV6-3
ASSRQDTGELF
>many|TRBV11-3
ASSLRSSGAGGTGELF
>-|TRBV6-5
ASSYRQSFKEGQY
>many|TRBV15
ATSRDVQFYEQY
>-|TRBV7-9
ASSLVRAANSGANVLT